The 11 T cell receptor beta chains presented below share a single source sample, sequenced in a study of beta chain features in type 1 diabetes. Expressed TCRB transcripts were sequenced after all isolated RNA was converted to cDNA. This table comes from immunoSEQ multiplex PCR, and its TCRdb copy is limited to in-frame clones, with some not included. Of some 900,000 clones listed, 15% to 20% are singletons. Sequenced: naive CD4+ T cells from blood. The receptor source for this set is a woman under 30 in good health.

The J gene is TRBJ2-7, the V gene TRBV25-1; D remains unclear. CDR1 is MGHDK and CDR2 is SYGVNS in the germline V gene. Trimming cost V 3 bases and J 6 bases, with 12 bases left between them. CDR3 size: 13 residues. CDR3 amino acids: CASSETRAIEQYF. CDR3 nucleotides: TGTGCCAGCAGTGAGACCCGGGCCATCGAGCAGTACTTC.

This clone has more than one count but fewer than ten. This chain uses TRBV14 with TRBJ2-7; D is undetermined. Germline CDR1 is SGHDN and CDR2 is FVKESK. The CDR3 is 11 amino acids. V lost 3 bases, J lost 7 bases, and 7 bases lay in between. CDR3 sequence reads: CASSHATEQYF. The CDR3 region has the DNA TGTGCCAGCAGCCACGCTACGGAGCAGTACTTC.

This clone was observed a few times. The chain joins TRBV6-5 to TRBJ2-1, with D perhaps matching TRBD2 (6 bases). V was clipped by 4 bases and J by 0 bases, with 13 bases between them. The germline V gene encodes CDR1 MNHEY and CDR2 SVGAGI. The CDR3 runs 16 residues. The CDR3 loop reads CASSFDGSSSYNEQFF. CDR3 DNA: TGTGCCAGCAGTTTCGACGGGAGTTCCTCCTACAATGAGCAGTTCTTC.

The CDR3 sequence: CSVETSGVTYEQYF. CDR3 nucleotide sequence: TGCAGCGTCGAGACTAGCGGAGTCACCTACGAGCAGTACTTC. The chain joins TRBV29-1 to TRBJ2-7, with 9 positions matching TRBD2. In germline, CDR1 is SQVTM, CDR2 ANQGSEA. Trimming took 6 bases from V and 2 from J; bases not matched to a gene: 8. The CDR3 loop spans 14 amino acids.

V is TRBV29-1 and J is TRBJ2-1, with D possibly being TRBD1 or TRBD2 (5 bases each). CDR1 and CDR2 (germline): SQVTM, ANQGSEA. Trimming shortened V by 0 bases and J by 5 bases, and 11 bases separated the two germline ends. The CDR3 runs to 14 residues. CDR3 in DNA: TGCAGCGTTGAAGATCCGGGGACCCACAATGAGCAGTTCTTC. Encoded protein: CSVEDPGTHNEQFF.

The chain links TRBV28 to TRBJ2-7; 9 bases match TRBD1. The V and J ends lost 6 bases and 2 bases, in that order; junction bases with no gene match: 5. Germline lookup yields CDR1 MDHEN and CDR2 SYDVKM. The CDR3 is 14 amino acids. The CDR3 loop reads CASRPDRGTYEQYF. The CDR3 nucleotides read TGTGCCAGCAGACCGGACAGGGGCACCTACGAGCAGTACTTC.

The V and J genes are TRBV5-4 and TRBJ2-6; D is unclear. The CDR3 runs to 15 residues. V lost 8 bases and J lost 0, with 12 bases in between. Germline loops: CDR1 SGHNT, CDR2 YYREEE (reference sequence). This chain's CDR3 is CASYPGISGANVLTF. The CDR3 DNA reads as TGTGCCAGTTATCCCGGAATCTCTGGGGCCAACGTCCTGACTTTC.

This chain uses TRBV18 with TRBJ2-2; D uncertain. Looked up from germline, CDR1 is KGHSH and CDR2 is LQKENI. This CDR3 is built from 12 residues. Trimming took off 4 bases at V and 4 bases at J, with 4 bases between the two ends. CDR3 DNA: TGTGCCAGCTCACGGATCACCGGGGAGCTGTTTTTT. This encodes CASSRITGELFF.

In this sample, this clone turned up a few times. V and J are TRBV4-3 and TRBJ2-7; D unclear. CDR1 is LGHNA and CDR2 is YSLEER in the germline V gene. The V and J ends lost 2 bases and 0 bases respectively, with 8 bases between them. This CDR3 contains 14 residues. The CDR3 loop reads CASSQRMSSYEQYF. CDR3 coding DNA: TGCGCCAGCAGCCAAAGAATGAGCTCCTACGAGCAGTACTTC.

This rearrangement joins TRBV7-2 to TRBJ2-2; D call uncertain. Germline V gives CDR1 SGHTA, CDR2 FQGNSA. V was shortened by 5 bases and J by 2 bases, with 18 bases between the two germline ends. The CDR3 covers 17 residues. CDR3 loop: CASSHHVIPLNTGELFF. In DNA, the CDR3 is TGTGCCAGCAGCCATCACGTGATACCACTCAACACCGGGGAGCTGTTTTTT.

The chain has TRBV10-3 and TRBJ1-1, with D possibly matching TRBD1 (5 bases). V lost 2 bases to trimming and J lost 6 bases, with 19 bases between them. Germline V gene sequence: CDR1 ENHRY, CDR2 SYGVKD. The CDR3 length is 16 residues. The CDR3 DNA follows: TGTGCCATCAGTGAGATGATGGGGACGGGTAGATCTGAAGCTTTCTTT. It codes for CAISEMMGTGRSEAFF.